The 27 T cell receptor beta chains below come from one sample, sequenced in a study of molecular identifiers for immune sequencing clone quantification. TCRdb re-called the PCR reads with MiXCR, one entry per CDR3 protein. The sample shows about 510,000 distinct CDR3 sequences, about a quarter of them seen only once. Sequences were obtained from naive CD8+ T cells from blood, with Jurkat cell RNA spiked in. Indicated subset: FACS-sorted CD8+CD4-CCR7+CD45RA+ naive T cells. These receptors were taken from a human donor in good health. Some libraries in this study had Jurkat cell RNA spiked in.

This chain joins TRBV4-1 and TRBJ1-2, with D possibly being TRBD1 (5 bases). Trimming took off 0 bases at V and 8 bases at J, with 13 bases between the two ends. Germline CDR1 and CDR2: MGHRA and YSYEKL. This CDR3 comprises 14 residues. The CDR3 loop is CASSQDPGSGGYTF. The CDR3, as DNA: TGCGCCAGCAGCCAAGATCCAGGGTCAGGGGGCTACACCTTC.

This clonotype was detected a few times. The J gene is TRBJ1-5, the V gene TRBV6-1, with D uncertain. Between the trimmed V and J ends, which lost 0 bases and 7 bases, there was a span of 4 bases. From germline, CDR1 is MNHNS and CDR2 SASEGT. The CDR3 is made up of 12 amino acids. The CDR3 is CASSEAIQPQHF. DNA for the CDR3: TGTGCCAGCAGTGAAGCGATCCAGCCCCAGCATTTT.

Many counts were recorded for this clonotype. The chain links TRBV2 to TRBJ2-7; D may be TRBD1 (5 bases). The V and J ends lost 1 base and 3 bases respectively, with 7 bases between them. This CDR3 comprises 13 residues. Germline CDR1 SNHLY, CDR2 FYNNEI. CDR3: CASSEGQSYEQYF. Here the CDR3 DNA reads TGTGCCAGCAGTGAAGGACAGAGCTACGAGCAGTACTTC.

This clonotype has only one observation. The rearrangement uses TRBV14 and TRBJ1-4, with 9 positions matching TRBD1. Germline trimming cut 6 bases from V and 7 bases from J; bases unmatched to any gene: 12. Germline V lookup: CDR1 SGHDN, CDR2 FVKESK. The length of the CDR3 is 16 residues. The CDR3: CASSHNKQGAREKLFF. In DNA form, the CDR3 reads TGTGCCAGCAGTCATAATAAACAGGGGGCTCGTGAAAAACTGTTTTTT. The whole variable domain, filled in from reference TRBV14 and TRBJ1-4, reads EAGVTQFPSHSVIEKGQTVTLRCDPISGHDNLYWYRRVMGKEIKFLLHFVKESKQDESGMPNNRFLAERTGGTYSTLKVQPAELEDSGVYFCASSHNKQGAREKLFFGSGTQLSVL.

Notes on this clonotype: A much larger clone differs from this one at a single base, so this may be a read error. The chain has TRBV30 and TRBJ2-1, with TRBD2 matching 7 bases. J was trimmed by 7 bases and V by 3 bases; bases with no gene match: 15. The germline V gene encodes CDR1 GTSNPN and CDR2 SVGIG (reference sequence). The CDR3 extends over 16 amino acids. The CDR3 loop is CAWRGLLARALNEQFF. CDR3 DNA sequence: TGTGCCTGGAGAGGCTTACTAGCGAGGGCTCTTAATGAGCAGTTCTTC.

This sequence joins TRBV2 and TRBJ2-5; the match to TRBD2 covers 10 bases. The V and J ends lost 8 bases and 3 bases, in that order; junction bases with no gene match: 6. Germline V gives CDR1 SNHLY, CDR2 FYNNEI. This CDR3 has 14 residues. The CDR3 loop reads CASASGSIEETQYF. CDR3 nucleotides: TGTGCCAGCGCTAGCGGGAGTATCGAAGAGACCCAGTACTTC.

As to this clonotype: It may be a read error: a sequence one base away is much more abundant. V usage is TRBV4-3 and J usage is TRBJ2-7; D may be TRBD1 (6 bases). The CDR3 contains 15 residues. The V end was cut by 4 bases, the J end by 1 base, with 14 bases between. Germline values: CDR1 LGHNA, CDR2 YSLEER. CDR3 sequence: CASSLGARGSYEQYF. The CDR3 nucleotides read TGCGCCAGCAGCCTAGGCGCCAGGGGTTCCTACGAGCAGTACTTC.

This clonotype was picked up many times. The rearrangement joins TRBV20-1 to TRBJ2-7; TRBD2 matches 8 bases. The length of the CDR3 is 15 residues. V shed 5 bases and J 2 bases; nucleotides not matched to a gene: 11. Germline lookup yields CDR1 DFQATT and CDR2 SNEGSKA (reference sequence). The CDR3 sequence is CSALLSGGLTYEQYF. In nucleotides, the CDR3 is TGCAGTGCTCTACTGAGCGGGGGATTAACCTACGAGCAGTACTTC.

V gene TRBV19 combines with J gene TRBJ2-3; tentatively, D is TRBD2 (6 bases). The CDR3 contains 14 residues. V was cut by 0 bases and J by 5 bases, with 9 bases left in between. The germline CDR1 and CDR2 sequences are LNHDA and SQIVND (reference sequence). CDR3 nucleotide sequence: TGTGCCAGTAGTATAGATGGCGGGGAAGATACGCAGTATTTT. As protein: CASSIDGGEDTQYF.

This clonotype was detected ten times or more. The chain is built from TRBV2 and TRBJ1-3, with a tentative D call TRBD1 (6 bases). CDR3 length: 14 residues. V dropped 7 bases and J dropped 0 bases, with 10 bases sitting between them. The germline V gene has CDR1 SNHLY and CDR2 FYNNEI. DNA of the CDR3: TGTGCCAGCATCGGACAGTCCTCTGGAAACACCATATATTTT. Its translation is CASIGQSSGNTIYF.

This clonotype has only one observation. A read error is possible here, since a much larger clone lies one base away. The rearrangement uses TRBV7-7 and TRBJ1-1; D is unresolved. Germline loops: CDR1 SSHAT, CDR2 FNYEAQ (reference sequence). The CDR3 is made up of 15 amino acids. V was shortened by 5 bases and J by 9 bases, with 22 bases between the two germline ends. This chain's CDR3 is CASSPYSLSHGKAFF. The CDR3 nucleotides read TGTGCCAGCAGCCCATACAGTCTGTCCCATGGTAAAGCTTTCTTT.

Comment on this clonotype: This may arise from a read error, as a much more abundant clone is one base away. The chain links TRBV7-9 to TRBJ1-4; D unclear. CDR1 and CDR2 (germline): SEHNR, FQNEAQ (reference sequence). The CDR3 is 14 residues long. CDR3 coding DNA: TGTGCCAGCAACTTAGTGGGCGGAAATGAAAAACTGTTTTTT. This gives the protein CASNLVGGNEKLFF. The full variable domain, completed using reference TRBV7-9 and TRBJ1-4, is DTGVSQNPRHKITKRGQNVTFRCDPISEHNRLYWYRQTLGQGPEFLTYFQNEAQLEKSRLLSDRFSAERPKGSFSTLEIQRTEQGDSAMYLCASNLVGGNEKLFFGSGTQLSVL.

This chain links TRBV5-1 with TRBJ1-1, with D perhaps TRBD1 (5 bases). V lost 0 bases, J lost 4 bases, and 10 bases lay in between. Germline V lookup: CDR1 SGHRS, CDR2 YFSETQ. This CDR3 spans 14 amino acids. DNA of the CDR3: TGCGCCAGCAGCTTGGCCCCCGGGGGCACTGAAGCTTTCTTT. Residues: CASSLAPGGTEAFF. The full variable domain, in which reference TRBV5-1 and TRBJ1-1 provide the parts outside the CDR3, is KAGVTQTPRYLIKTRGQQVTLSCSPISGHRSVSWYQQTPGQGLQFLFEYFSETQRNKGNFPGRFSGRQFSNSRSEMNVSTLELGDSALYLCASSLAPGGTEAFFGQGTRLTVV.

This clonotype was counted a few times. The chain has TRBV9 and TRBJ1-2; D is unclear. The CDR3 extends over 12 amino acids. V lost 0 bases to trimming and J lost 4 bases, with 4 bases between them. CDR1 and CDR2 from the germline V gene are SGDLS and YYNGEE. CDR3 residues: CASSVDRYGYTF. DNA of the CDR3: TGTGCCAGCAGCGTAGACCGCTATGGCTACACCTTC.

This clonotype was detected many times. The chain carries TRBV20-1 and TRBJ1-1, with a weak D call TRBD1 (5 bases). The V end was cut by 5 bases, the J end by 3 bases, with 16 bases between. CDR1 and CDR2 from the germline V gene are DFQATT and SNEGSKA (reference sequence). The CDR3 spans 14 residues. CDR3 residues: CSAHVQGGDTEAFF. The CDR3 region has the DNA TGCAGTGCTCATGTGCAGGGAGGGGACACTGAAGCTTTCTTT.

The CDR3: CASSFEESSYNEQFF. CDR3 in DNA: TGTGCCAGCAGCTTTGAGGAGAGCTCCTACAATGAGCAGTTCTTC. The chain employs TRBV7-9 and TRBJ2-1; D remains ambiguous. The CDR3 totals 15 residues. V lost 3 bases, J lost 0 bases, and 9 bases lay in between. Germline-derived CDR1 and CDR2 are SEHNR and FQNEAQ (reference sequence). Complete variable domain (other parts from reference TRBV7-9 and TRBJ2-1): DTGVSQNPRHKITKRGQNVTFRCDPISEHNRLYWYRQTLGQGPEFLTYFQNEAQLEKSRLLSDRFSAERPKGSFSTLEIQRTEQGDSAMYLCASSFEESSYNEQFFGPGTRLTVL.

The chain uses TRBV2 and TRBJ2-5, with D unresolved. The V end was cut by 0 bases, the J end by 5 bases, with 16 bases between. Germline lookup yields CDR1 SNHLY and CDR2 FYNNEI. The CDR3 length is 16 residues. The CDR3 is CASSEARPILGETQYF. DNA for the CDR3: TGTGCCAGCAGTGAAGCGCGGCCGATTCTCGGGGAGACCCAGTACTTC.

Many counts were recorded for this clonotype. V gene TRBV7-9 combines with J gene TRBJ2-2; 11 bases line up with TRBD1. V lost 2 bases and J lost 1; bases outside the gene matches: 6. Germline V CDR1 and CDR2: SEHNR, FQNEAQ (reference sequence). This CDR3 has 18 amino acids. The CDR3 here is CASSLPRTGGQNTGELFF. The CDR3 DNA reads as TGTGCCAGCAGCTTACCCCGGACAGGGGGCCAGAACACCGGGGAGCTGTTTTTT.

This clonotype has only a few counts. The chain couples TRBV4-3 to TRBJ2-5; tentatively, D is TRBD1 or TRBD2 (5 bases each). The CDR3 length is 18 residues. Looked up from germline, CDR1 is LGHNA and CDR2 is YSLEER. The V gene lost 0 bases and the J gene lost 0 bases, with 17 bases spanning the gap. CDR3 loop: CASSQDVGSGTYQETQYF. For the CDR3, the DNA is TGCGCCAGCAGCCAAGACGTCGGGTCGGGGACGTACCAAGAGACCCAGTACTTC.

This clonotype was picked up a small number of times. The chain combines TRBV3-1 with TRBJ1-5, with unresolved D. This CDR3 has 15 amino acids. Per the germline V gene, CDR1 is LGHDT and CDR2 is YNNKEL (reference sequence). V was clipped by 0 bases and J by 6 bases, with 12 bases between them. The CDR3 reads CASSQDPGERQPQHF. CDR3 DNA sequence: TGTGCCAGCAGCCAAGATCCCGGGGAACGTCAGCCCCAGCATTTT.

This clonotype occurred a few times. The CDR3 loop reads CAIRQVNRERDTNTEAFF. CDR3 DNA: TGTGCCATCCGCCAAGTCAATCGGGAACGAGATACGAACACTGAAGCTTTCTTT. The rearrangement joins TRBV28 to TRBJ1-1; D not certain. This CDR3 has 18 amino acids. The V end lost 10 bases, the J end lost 1 base, and 28 bases lay between the germline ends. CDR1 and CDR2 from the germline V gene are MDHEN and SYDVKM.

As to this clonotype: With a much larger clone just one base away, this may be a read error. The chain uses TRBV27 and TRBJ2-7; D may be TRBD2 (6 bases). This CDR3 comprises 15 residues. CDR1 MNHEY and CDR2 SMNVEV come from the germline V gene (reference sequence). In DNA, the CDR3 is TGTGCCGGCAGTCAAGCCTGGGGAAGCGGGTACGAGCAGTACTTC. Amino acids: CAGSQAWGSGYEQYF.

This clonotype was detected many times. V usage is TRBV6-6 and J usage is TRBJ2-1; D is undetermined. The CDR3 runs 10 residues. CDR1 and CDR2 from the germline V gene are MNHNY and SVGAGI (reference sequence). Trimming shortened V by 6 bases and J by 5 bases, and 2 bases separated the two germline ends. As DNA, the CDR3 is TGTGCCAGCAGGAACAATGAGCAGTTCTTC. Amino acids: CASRNNEQFF.

This clonotype was recorded many times. The genes are TRBV7-2 and TRBJ2-4; 10 bases are shared with TRBD2. The germline CDR1 and CDR2 sequences are SGHTA and FQGNSA. The CDR3 has 17 amino acids. V trimming: 4 bases; J trimming: 2 bases; junction bases outside the gene matches: 8. The CDR3 sequence is CASSWLAGEGSKNIQYF. CDR3 nucleotides: TGTGCCAGCAGCTGGCTAGCGGGAGAGGGGTCCAAAAACATTCAGTACTTC.

This clonotype was recorded at least ten times. The J gene is TRBJ2-5, the V gene TRBV14; D is unresolved. Trimming took off 4 bases at V and 3 bases at J, with 9 bases between the two ends. The CDR3 is made up of 13 amino acids. Germline V gene sequence: CDR1 SGHDN, CDR2 FVKESK. DNA for the CDR3: TGTGCCAGCAGCCGAGCCTTCGAAGAGACCCAGTACTTC. Translated: CASSRAFEETQYF.

At least ten counts were recorded for this clonotype. The chain links TRBV5-1 to TRBJ2-3, with 14 bases identical to TRBD2. The CDR3 runs 15 residues. Germline V gene data show CDR1 as SGHRS and CDR2 as YFSETQ. V lost 4 bases to trimming and J lost 5 bases; unmatched junction nucleotides: 3. The CDR3 sequence: CASSPGLAGGDTQYF. DNA for the CDR3: TGCGCCAGCAGCCCCGGACTAGCGGGAGGAGATACGCAGTATTTT.

The V and J genes are TRBV4-1 and TRBJ2-5; 10 nucleotides align to TRBD1. The CDR3 runs to 16 residues. The J segment lost 9 bases and the V segment lost 1 base, leaving 11 bases of the junction unmatched. The germline CDR1 and CDR2 sequences are MGHRA and YSYEKL. CDR3 region: CASSQVPGQGLEPQYF. CDR3 DNA: TGCGCCAGCAGCCAAGTCCCGGGACAGGGGTTGGAGCCCCAGTACTTC.